This T cell receptor (beta chain) was recovered during a study of cytomegalovirus exposure and HLA in healthy donors. Study context: Among 150 million to 200 million T cells, an earlier analysis found about 100 million unique TCR beta sequences.

This CDR3 contains 14 residues. CDR1 MDHEN and CDR2 SYDVKM come from the germline V gene. Losses at the gene ends were 2 bases for V and 3 bases for J; bases not matched to a gene: 1. 60 Vbeta and 13 Jbeta primers were used in PCR. Clones were sequenced by immunoSEQ multiplex PCR, and TCRdb holds only the in-frame ones, with some missing. The sample includes 100,000 to 150,000 clones, roughly four fifths of them seen just once. Regarding the study as a whole: Researchers counted around 180 TCR beta chains as cytomegalovirus-associated. In most subjects, TCR beta sequences reportedly gave accurate predictions of HLA-A and HLA-B alleles. Roughly uniform sequencing depth across donors was assumed, possibly incorrectly.

Details on this clone: Its antigen is currently unknown. Within the sample, other DNA sequences also encode this same CDR3.

The chain has TRBV28 and TRBJ2-1, with 7 nucleotides matching TRBD1. The sequenced sample consisted of PBMCs. The sequence was obtained from a woman in her sixties in good health and CMV-seropositive. DNA for the CDR3: TGTGCCAGCAGTTTAAGGACAGGCTACAATGAGCAGTTCTTC. Amino acid sequence: CASSLRTGYNEQFF.